The next 24 T cell receptor beta chains were all read from a single sample in a study of blood T cells in healthy people across ages. It was with a sample-barcoded 5' primer and a J-beta primer mix that a second PCR of roughly 7 to 12 cycles was run. In TCRdb, the 5' RACE reads were re-called with MiXCR into one record per CDR3 protein. The sample has over 1,500,000 distinct CDR3 sequences; less than 50% are singletons. Source material: blood. The source is a middle-aged woman in good health.

This clonotype has more than one count but fewer than ten. The chain carries TRBV20-1 and TRBJ2-1; perhaps TRBD2 as D (7 bases). V lost 3 bases, J lost 8 bases, and 17 bases lay in between. CDR1 is DFQATT, CDR2 SNEGSKA, per germline (reference sequence). This CDR3 has 14 amino acids. CDR3 sequence: CSASGGASFDEQFF. The CDR3 DNA is TGCAGTGCTAGTGGGGGGGCCTCATTCGATGAGCAGTTCTTC.

The V gene is TRBV5-5, the J gene TRBJ2-7; D uncertain. Trimming took off 1 base at V and 2 bases at J, with 10 bases between the two ends. The CDR3 is made up of 14 amino acids. Germline V gives CDR1 SGHKS, CDR2 YYEKEE (reference sequence). The CDR3 DNA sequence: TGTGCCAGCAGCTTGTTTAGTCGAGCCTACGAGCAGTACTTC. Its translation is CASSLFSRAYEQYF.

The chain recombines TRBV24-1 with TRBJ1-2, with a weak D call TRBD1 (6 bases). With 4 bases removed from V and 4 bases from J, the gap between germline ends came to 9 bases. CDR3 size: 13 residues. Germline values: CDR1 KGHDR, CDR2 SFDVKD. CDR3 sequence: CATSETGSYGYTF. CDR3 bases: TGTGCCACCAGTGAGACAGGCTCCTATGGCTACACCTTC.

The CDR3, as DNA: TGTGCCAGCAGCTCAGCCGACAGCGAGTACTCCTACGAGCAGTACTTC. The encoded protein is CASSSADSEYSYEQYF. V usage is TRBV7-2 and J usage is TRBJ2-7; tentatively, D is TRBD1 (5 bases). Germline V gene lookup returns CDR1 SGHTA and CDR2 FQGNSA. Trimming removed 4 bases at V and 0 bases at J, with 16 bases between. This CDR3 is built from 16 residues.

This clonotype was seen more than once but under ten times. This rearrangement joins TRBV5-1 to TRBJ2-1; 12 nucleotides agree with TRBD2. V gave up 0 bases and J gave up 5 bases; unmatched junction bases: 6. Looked up from germline, CDR1 is SGHRS and CDR2 is YFSETQ. This CDR3 has 17 amino acids. The CDR3 region is CASSLGLAGGQNNEQFF. The CDR3, as DNA: TGCGCCAGCAGCTTGGGCCTAGCGGGGGGGCAAAACAATGAGCAGTTCTTC.

V and J are TRBV28 and TRBJ2-7, with TRBD2 matching 7 bases. Germline CDR1 is MDHEN and CDR2 is SYDVKM. V gave up 3 bases and J gave up 0 bases; unmatched junction bases: 8. There are 16 residues in the CDR3. DNA for the CDR3: TGTGCCAGCAGTTTTTCGGGTGGCGGGGGCTCCTACGAGCAGTACTTC. It yields the protein CASSFSGGGGSYEQYF.

V is TRBV2 and J is TRBJ2-3, with 7 positions matching TRBD1. After removal of 4 bases from V and 6 bases from J, the junction contained 10 bases not matched to a gene. Germline loops: CDR1 SNHLY, CDR2 FYNNEI. The CDR3 has 15 residues. For the CDR3, the DNA is TGTGCCAGCAGTGCCCAACGACAGGGAACCGATACGCAGTATTTT. This gives the protein CASSAQRQGTDTQYF.

V and J are TRBV6-2 or TRBV6-3 and TRBJ2-4; TRBD2 is a possible D gene (6 bases). The tail of the sequence fits TRBJ2-7 better, so the J call may be wrong. The CDR3 runs 16 residues. Germline V lookup: CDR1 MNHEY, CDR2 SVGEGT. This CDR3 reads CASSTTRGARTYEQYF. The CDR3 nucleotides are TGTGCCAGCAGTACAACACGCGGGGCGCGAACCTACGAGCAGTACTTC.

This clonotype was recorded a few times. This sequence joins TRBV5-1 and TRBJ2-1, with D perhaps TRBD1 or TRBD2 (5 bases each). V was clipped by 2 bases and J by 6 bases, with 9 bases between them. Germline V gene data show CDR1 as SGHRS and CDR2 as YFSETQ. CDR3 size: 13 residues. The CDR3 sequence: CASSFREPNEQFF. The CDR3 nucleotides read TGCGCCAGCAGCTTCAGGGAGCCCAATGAGCAGTTCTTC.

The chain uses TRBV6-5 and TRBJ2-5; D ambiguous. The end of the DNA aligns better with TRBJ2-7, so the J call may be wrong. The germline CDR1 and CDR2 sequences are MNHEY and SVGAGI. This CDR3 has 14 amino acids. CDR3 in DNA: TGTGCCAGCAGTTACAGGGAATGGCCCTACGAGCAGTACTTC. Protein: CASSYREWPYEQYF.

The sample holds one count of this clonotype. The gene calls are TRBV5-6 and TRBJ2-1, with a tentative D call TRBD2 (6 bases). V dropped 6 bases and J dropped 6 bases, with 13 bases sitting between them. The germline gives CDR1 SGHDT, CDR2 YYEEEE. The CDR3 runs 13 residues. The CDR3 DNA sequence: TGTGCCAGCAATCCGGGGGTGGGCAATGAGCAGTTCTTC. It codes for CASNPGVGNEQFF.

Turning to this clonotype: It may be a read error: a sequence one base away is much more abundant. V gene TRBV29-1 combines with J gene TRBJ2-7; 10 nucleotides match TRBD1. Trimming removed 7 bases from V and 12 bases from J; junction bases left unmatched: 9. The CDR3 is made up of 11 amino acids. From germline, CDR1 is SQVTM and CDR2 ANQGSEA. Here the CDR3 reads CSGGTGEKRYF. DNA for the CDR3: TGCAGCGGCGGGACAGGGGAGAAACGGTACTTC.

The gene calls are TRBV7-2 and TRBJ1-1; TRBD1 aligns across 9 bases. CDR1 is SGHTA, CDR2 FQGNSA, per germline. The ends lost 4 bases at V and 3 bases at J; junction bases unmatched: 6. The CDR3 runs 15 residues. CDR3 DNA sequence: TGTGCCAGCAGCTCCATACAGGGGGCGGACACTGAAGCTTTCTTT. Its translation is CASSSIQGADTEAFF.

The gene calls are TRBV27 and TRBJ2-5, with 7 bases lining up with TRBD1. The CDR3 has 15 amino acids. J lost 5 bases, V lost 2 bases, and 8 bases had no gene match. Germline V CDR1 and CDR2: MNHEY, SMNVEV (reference sequence). CDR3 bases: TGTGCCAGCAGTTTAGACAGGGACCTCCGGGAGACCCAGTACTTC. Its translation: CASSLDRDLRETQYF.

The chain uses TRBV20-1 and TRBJ2-2; D uncertain. The CDR3 loop spans 16 amino acids. The germline V gene has CDR1 DFQATT and CDR2 SNEGSKA (reference sequence). V lost 4 bases, J lost 1 base, and 16 bases lay in between. The chain's CDR3 is CSAKRLGQENTGELFF. The CDR3 DNA sequence: TGCAGTGCTAAGCGACTCGGGCAGGAGAACACCGGGGAGCTGTTTTTT.

The chain recombines TRBV5-1 with TRBJ2-3, with 7 bases matching TRBD1. This CDR3 has 18 amino acids. Germline lookup yields CDR1 SGHRS and CDR2 YFSETQ. Trimming took 4 bases from V and 0 from J; bases not matched to a gene: 14. CDR3: CASSRATGNLRSTDTQYF. The DNA for the CDR3 is TGCGCCAGCAGCAGAGCGACAGGGAACCTCCGGAGCACAGATACGCAGTATTTT.

The V and J genes are TRBV6-1 and TRBJ2-7; maybe TRBD1 (6 bases). In germline, CDR1 is MNHNS, CDR2 SASEGT. Trimming took 3 bases from V and 4 from J, leaving 13 bases between them. The CDR3 spans 14 residues. The chain's CDR3 is CASSDPGQAYEQYF. The CDR3 nucleotides are TGTGCCAGCAGTGATCCGGGACAAGCGTACGAGCAGTACTTC.

The chain combines TRBV6-5 with TRBJ1-1; tentatively, D is TRBD1 (6 bases). Trimming cost V 8 bases and J 6 bases, with 25 bases left between them. The germline V gene has CDR1 MNHEY and CDR2 SVGAGI. The CDR3 has 16 amino acids. The chain's CDR3 is CASYLRVTGRAAEAFF. The CDR3 nucleotides are TGTGCCAGCTACCTGAGGGTCACAGGGCGTGCCGCTGAAGCTTTCTTT.

The chain recombines TRBV7-2 with TRBJ1-4; D unclear. Trimming removed 5 bases at V and 3 bases at J, with 10 bases between. The CDR3 runs 14 residues. Germline assignment: CDR1 SGHTA and CDR2 FQGNSA. Here the CDR3 DNA reads TGTGCCAGCAGCCCCAGTTCGGCTAATGAAAAACTGTTTTTT. Translating it yields CASSPSSANEKLFF.

Notes on this clonotype: The junction differs from germline at one of its ends, possibly a read error. This sequence joins TRBV2 and TRBJ2-1, with D tentatively TRBD2 (6 bases). CDR1 SNHLY and CDR2 FYNNEI come from the germline V gene. The CDR3 consists of 17 residues. Here the CDR3 DNA reads TGTGCCAGCGGTGACCTATTAGCGGTGAGTTCCTACAATGAGCAGTTCTTC. Translated: CASGDLLAVSSYNEQFF.

The count of this clonotype is one. The chain is built from TRBV7-2 and TRBJ2-5, with D tentatively TRBD2 (6 bases). The DNA end is a closer match to TRBJ2-7, so the J assignment may be wrong. Germline V gene sequence: CDR1 SGHTA, CDR2 FQGNSA. The CDR3 runs 14 residues. The CDR3 sequence is CASSVVRESNEQYF. CDR3 coding DNA: TGTGCCAGCAGCGTAGTTCGGGAGTCCAACGAGCAGTACTTC.

This clonotype was counted a few times. This chain uses TRBV7-9 with TRBJ2-1; 13 bases agree with TRBD2. CDR1 and CDR2 from the germline V gene are SEHNR and FQNEAQ (reference sequence). The CDR3 is made up of 19 amino acids. J gave up 4 bases and V 5 bases, and 14 bases lay outside the gene matches. The CDR3 sequence is CASSKDPTSGGLGYNEQFF. The CDR3 DNA reads TGTGCCAGCAGCAAAGACCCGACTAGCGGGGGGCTCGGATACAATGAGCAGTTCTTC.

The CDR3 region has the DNA TGTGCCACCAGTGAGGACAGGGGTAAGCCCCAGCATTTT. This sequence encodes CATSEDRGKPQHF. The chain is built from TRBV24-1 and TRBJ1-5; 9 bases agree with TRBD1. The germline V gene encodes CDR1 KGHDR and CDR2 SFDVKD. V gave up 4 bases and J gave up 8 bases; unmatched junction bases: 2. This CDR3 spans 13 amino acids.

The table lists this clonotype with a count of one. The chain joins TRBV28 to TRBJ1-2, with 9 bases matching TRBD1. The CDR3 is 17 residues long. The trim removed 4 bases at V and 2 bases at J, leaving 11 bases unmatched. Germline lookup yields CDR1 MDHEN and CDR2 SYDVKM. The CDR3 loop reads CASSSYTGTGMNYGYTF. As DNA, the CDR3 is TGTGCCAGCAGTTCCTACACCGGGACAGGGATGAACTATGGCTACACCTTC.